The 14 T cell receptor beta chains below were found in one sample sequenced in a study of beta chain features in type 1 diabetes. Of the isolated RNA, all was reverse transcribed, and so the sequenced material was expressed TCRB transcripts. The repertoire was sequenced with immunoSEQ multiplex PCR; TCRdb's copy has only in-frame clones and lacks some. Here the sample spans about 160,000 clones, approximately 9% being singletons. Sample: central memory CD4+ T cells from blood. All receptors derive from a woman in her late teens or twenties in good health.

The CDR3, as DNA: TGTGCCAGCAGTGTGGGACAGGGTAGGGACGAGCAGTACTTC. Translating gives CASSVGQGRDEQYF. The rearrangement joins TRBV27 to TRBJ2-7; 9 positions match TRBD1. The CDR3 loop spans 14 amino acids. With V trimmed by 5 bases and J by 5 bases, 7 bases remained unmatched. Germline CDR1 MNHEY, CDR2 SMNVEV (reference sequence).

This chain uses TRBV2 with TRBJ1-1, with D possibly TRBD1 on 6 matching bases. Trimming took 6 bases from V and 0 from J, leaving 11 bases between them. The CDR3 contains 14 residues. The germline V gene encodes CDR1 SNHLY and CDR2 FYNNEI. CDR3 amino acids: CASRGGSVNTEAFF. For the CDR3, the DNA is TGTGCCAGCAGAGGGGGTAGCGTGAACACTGAAGCTTTCTTT.

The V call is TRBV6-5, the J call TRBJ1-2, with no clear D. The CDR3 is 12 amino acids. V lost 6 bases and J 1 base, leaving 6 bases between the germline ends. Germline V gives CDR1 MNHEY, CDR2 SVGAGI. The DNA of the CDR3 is TGTGCCAGCAGGGCCCTTAACTATGGCTACACCTTC. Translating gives CASRALNYGYTF.

CDR3 coding DNA: TGTGCCAGCTCACCCGGACAGGGCGCTTACTACGAGCAGTACTTC. Translation gives CASSPGQGAYYEQYF. The rearrangement joins TRBV18 to TRBJ2-7; 8 bases agree with TRBD1. V shed 3 bases and J 3 bases; nucleotides not matched to a gene: 7. The CDR3 extends over 15 amino acids. Germline V lookup: CDR1 KGHSH, CDR2 LQKENI.

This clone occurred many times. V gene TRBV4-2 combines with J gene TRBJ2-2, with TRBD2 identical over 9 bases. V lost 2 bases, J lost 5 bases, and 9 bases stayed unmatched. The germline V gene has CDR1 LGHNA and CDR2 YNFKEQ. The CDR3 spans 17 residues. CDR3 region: CASSQRAGGPATGELFF. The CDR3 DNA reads TGTGCCAGCAGCCAACGGGCGGGAGGGCCGGCTACCGGGGAGCTGTTTTTT.

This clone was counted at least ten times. CDR3 amino acids: CASSVATFAGELFF. DNA for the CDR3: TGTGCCAGCAGCGTAGCTACGTTTGCCGGGGAGCTGTTTTTT. This sequence joins TRBV9 and TRBJ2-2; D is undetermined. V was shortened by 0 bases and J by 6 bases, with 9 bases between the two germline ends. CDR1 SGDLS and CDR2 YYNGEE come from the germline V gene. The CDR3 covers 14 residues. The full variable domain, rest sourced from reference TRBV9 and TRBJ2-2, is DSGVTQTPKHLITATGQRVTLRCSPRSGDLSVYWYQQSLDQGLQFLIQYYNGEERAKGNILERFSAQQFPDLHSELNLSSLELGDSALYFCASSVATFAGELFFGEGSRLTVL.

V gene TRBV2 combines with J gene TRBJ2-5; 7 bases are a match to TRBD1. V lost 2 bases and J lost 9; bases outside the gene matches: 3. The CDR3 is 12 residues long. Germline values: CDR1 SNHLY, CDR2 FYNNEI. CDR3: CASSETGAAQYF. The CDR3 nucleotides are TGTGCCAGCAGTGAAACAGGGGCGGCCCAGTACTTC. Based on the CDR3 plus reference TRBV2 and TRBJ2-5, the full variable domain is EPEVTQTPSHQVTQMGQEVILRCVPISNHLYFYWYRQILGQKVEFLVSFYNNEISEKSEIFDDQFSVERPDGSNFTLKIRSTKLEDSAMYFCASSETGAAQYFGPGTRLLVL.

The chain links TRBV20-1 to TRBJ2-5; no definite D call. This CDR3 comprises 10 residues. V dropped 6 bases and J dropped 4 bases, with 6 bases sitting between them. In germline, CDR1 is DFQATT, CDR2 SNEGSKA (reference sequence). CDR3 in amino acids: CSAQLETQYF. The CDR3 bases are TGCAGTGCGCAACTAGAGACCCAGTACTTC.

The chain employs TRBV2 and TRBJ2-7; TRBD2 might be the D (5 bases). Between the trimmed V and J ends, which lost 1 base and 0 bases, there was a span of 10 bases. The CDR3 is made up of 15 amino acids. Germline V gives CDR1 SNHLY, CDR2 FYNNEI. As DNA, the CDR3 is TGTGCCAGCAGTGAAGAGAGGGTCCTCTCCTACGAGCAGTACTTC. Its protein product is CASSEERVLSYEQYF.

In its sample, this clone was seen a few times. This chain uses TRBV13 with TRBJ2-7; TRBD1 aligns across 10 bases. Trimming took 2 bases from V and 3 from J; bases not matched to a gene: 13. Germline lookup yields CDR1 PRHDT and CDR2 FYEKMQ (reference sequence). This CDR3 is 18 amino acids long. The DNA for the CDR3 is TGTGCCAGCAGCTTAATCGACAGGGGGCAGAAAACTAACTACGAGCAGTACTTC. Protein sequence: CASSLIDRGQKTNYEQYF.

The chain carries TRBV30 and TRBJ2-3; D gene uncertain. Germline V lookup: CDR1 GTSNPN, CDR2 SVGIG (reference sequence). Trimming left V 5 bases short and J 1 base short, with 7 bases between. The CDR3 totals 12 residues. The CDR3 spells CAWETGTDTQYF. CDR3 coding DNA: TGTGCCTGGGAGACTGGCACAGATACGCAGTATTTT.

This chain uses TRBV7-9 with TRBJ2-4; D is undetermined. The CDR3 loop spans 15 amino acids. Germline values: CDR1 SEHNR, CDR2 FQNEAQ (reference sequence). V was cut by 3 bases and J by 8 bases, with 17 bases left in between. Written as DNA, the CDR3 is TGTGCCAGCAGCTTCTCGGCAGGTTGGCAGGACATTCAGTACTTC. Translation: CASSFSAGWQDIQYF.

CDR3 sequence reads: CASSQPQGTDEQFF. In DNA, the CDR3 is TGTGCCAGCAGCCAACCTCAGGGTACCGATGAGCAGTTCTTC. The rearrangement links TRBV4-2 to TRBJ2-1; D possibly corresponds to TRBD1 (5 bases). V was shortened by 2 bases and J by 8 bases, with 13 bases between the two germline ends. This CDR3 contains 14 residues. Germline V gene data show CDR1 as LGHNA and CDR2 as YNFKEQ.

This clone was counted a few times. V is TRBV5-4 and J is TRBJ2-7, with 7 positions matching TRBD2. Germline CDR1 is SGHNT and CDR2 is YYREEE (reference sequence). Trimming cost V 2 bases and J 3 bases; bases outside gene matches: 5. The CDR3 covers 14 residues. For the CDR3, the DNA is TGTGCCAGCAGCTTCGGCGGGAGAATCTACGAGCAGTACTTC. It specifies CASSFGGRIYEQYF.